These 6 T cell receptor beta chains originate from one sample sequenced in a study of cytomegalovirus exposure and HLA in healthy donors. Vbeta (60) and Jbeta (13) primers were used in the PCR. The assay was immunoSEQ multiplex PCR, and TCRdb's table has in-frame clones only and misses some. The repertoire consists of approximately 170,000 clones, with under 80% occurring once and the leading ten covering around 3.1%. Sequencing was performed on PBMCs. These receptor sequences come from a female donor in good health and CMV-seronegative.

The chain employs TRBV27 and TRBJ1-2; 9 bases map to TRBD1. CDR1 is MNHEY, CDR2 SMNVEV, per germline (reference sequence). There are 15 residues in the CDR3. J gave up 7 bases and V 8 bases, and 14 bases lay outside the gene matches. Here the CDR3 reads CASSSLGTGRTGYTF. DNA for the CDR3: TGTGCCAGCTCTTCTCTCGGGACAGGGAGGACTGGCTACACCTTC.

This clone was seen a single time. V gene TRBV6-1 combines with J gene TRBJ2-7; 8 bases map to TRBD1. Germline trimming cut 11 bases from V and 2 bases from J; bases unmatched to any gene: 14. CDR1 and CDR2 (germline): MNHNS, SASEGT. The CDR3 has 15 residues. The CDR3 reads CAVTDQGATTYEQYF. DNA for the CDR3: TGTGCCGTAACCGATCAGGGGGCGACAACCTACGAGCAGTACTTC.

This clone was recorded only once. The CDR3 protein is CATIRSRGWETQYF. The CDR3 nucleotides are TGTGCCACCATTCGCTCCAGGGGCTGGGAGACCCAGTACTTC. This chain uses TRBV28 with TRBJ2-5; possibly TRBD1 for D (6 bases). The ends were cut back, 10 bases at V and 5 bases at J, with 20 bases in the middle. This CDR3 has 14 residues. Germline V lookup: CDR1 MDHEN, CDR2 SYDVKM.

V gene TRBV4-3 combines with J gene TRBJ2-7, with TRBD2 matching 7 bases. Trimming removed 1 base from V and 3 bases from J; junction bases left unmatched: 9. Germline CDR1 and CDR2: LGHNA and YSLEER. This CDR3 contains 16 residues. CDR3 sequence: CASSQGVTSSIYEQYF. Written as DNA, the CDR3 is TGCGCCAGCAGCCAAGGCGTGACTAGCTCTATCTACGAGCAGTACTTC.

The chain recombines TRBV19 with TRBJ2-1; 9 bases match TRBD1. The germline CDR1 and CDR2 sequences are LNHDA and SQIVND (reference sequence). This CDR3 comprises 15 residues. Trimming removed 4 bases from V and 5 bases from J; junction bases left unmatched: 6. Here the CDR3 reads CASSNGQGSHNEQFF. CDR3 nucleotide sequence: TGTGCCAGTAGTAATGGACAGGGGTCCCACAATGAGCAGTTCTTC.

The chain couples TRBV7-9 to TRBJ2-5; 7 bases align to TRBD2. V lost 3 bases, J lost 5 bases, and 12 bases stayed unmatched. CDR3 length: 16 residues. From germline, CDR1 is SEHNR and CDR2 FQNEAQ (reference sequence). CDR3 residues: CASSFNAGDDGETQYF. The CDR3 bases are TGTGCCAGCAGCTTCAATGCGGGGGATGATGGCGAGACCCAGTACTTC.